The rows below give T cell receptor beta chains drawn from one sample of a study of T cells in Graves' hyperthyroidism and ophthalmopathy. TCRdb analysed the multiplex PCR reads with MiXCR anew, one entry per CDR3 protein. The table has some 400,000 distinct CDR3 sequences, about 18% seen once. The sample was blood. These receptors all stem from a woman aged 18 to 35 with Graves' hyperthyroidism. Both conserved end residues are part of each CDR3. Fields, in order: J gene, V gene, CDR3 protein.

>TRBJ2-7|TRBV5-5
CASRGGGGWAHEQYF
>TRBJ1-1|TRBV14
CASSRGGIGNTEAFF
>TRBJ2-5|TRBV15
CATMRRGQETQYF
>TRBJ1-2|TRBV3-1
CASSRGIEYGYTF
>TRBJ2-1|TRBV7-2
CASSLTESPANEQFF
>TRBJ1-5|TRBV20-1
CSAKDRVGQPQHF
>TRBJ2-2|TRBV27
CASSLSSGLAGGAGELFF
>TRBJ2-2|TRBV5-1
CASSFGQAMNTGELFF
>TRBJ2-5|TRBV12-3/TRBV12-4
CASSSGLQETQYF
>TRBJ1-2|TRBV20-1
CSTSRGIYGYTF
>TRBJ1-2|TRBV19
CATWTGPYGYTF
>TRBJ1-1|TRBV20-1
CSAPGGGGTEAFF
>TRBJ2-5|TRBV7-2
CASRTSWRGGQETQYF
>TRBJ2-7|TRBV5-1
CASREGQGYEQYF
>TRBJ2-7|TRBV2
CASRTSGGPYEQYF
>TRBJ1-1|TRBV6-1
CARPRGAGNTEAFF
>TRBJ2-5|TRBV2
CASSHYSGDETQYF